This T cell receptor (beta chain) was captured in a study of cytomegalovirus exposure and HLA in healthy donors. On this clone itself: Its antigen is undetermined.

Between the trimmed V and J ends, which lost 0 bases and 9 bases, there was a span of 17 bases. The CDR3 spans 15 residues. Germline loops: CDR1 GTSNPN, CDR2 SVGIG (reference sequence). PCR primers comprised 60 Vbeta and 13 Jbeta primers. As processed by the authors: Roughly 12 million of around 85 million unique TCR beta chains were shared, per a later count. Only in-frame clones appear in the TCRdb table, and some are missing; sequencing was by immunoSEQ multiplex PCR. V and J calls plus clone size are reproduced from that table; the DNA served to infer D and trimming. The sample consists of about 140,000 clones, around three quarters of them appearing once. Study-level points and caveats: In a later analysis, TCR beta V- and J-gene trimming showed a link to a missense DCLRE1C variant. The study put roughly 160 TCR beta chains on its list as cytomegalovirus-associated. Based on reports, TCR beta sequences accurately predicted HLA-A and HLA-B alleles for most subjects.

The specimen was PBMCs. This sequence joins TRBV30 and TRBJ2-2; D may be TRBD2 (6 bases). The receptor's source is a woman aged 60-75 years in good health and CMV-seropositive. The CDR3 reads CAWSVGAGISRELFF. DNA of the CDR3: TGTGCCTGGAGTGTTGGGGCGGGGATCAGCCGGGAGCTGTTTTTT.